This T cell receptor beta chain was retrieved from a study of CD8 T cells in ankylosing spondylitis. Study-wide findings and caveats: One TCR beta motif, made up of about 8 highly homologous variants, appeared characteristic of ankylosing spondylitis blood. The authors found the disease-linked clones to be CD8+ and relatively rare in peripheral blood. Matched ankylosing spondylitis synovial fluid reportedly contained a significantly enriched population of disease-linked clones.

The CDR3 runs to 14 residues. Germline CDR1 is DFQATT and CDR2 is SNEGSKA (reference sequence). Trimming took 4 bases from V and 10 from J; bases not matched to a gene: 8. Using its own MiXCR run on the 5' RACE reads, TCRdb lists one record per CDR3 protein. The data show 150,000 to 200,000 distinct CDR3 sequences, with 11% seen just once and around 29% held by the top ten. This clonotype has ten or more counts. Its antigen is unknown. Sequencing was performed on blood, either unsorted or a sorted T cell fraction (not recorded which). The chain uses TRBV20-1 and TRBJ1-6, with 9 bases fitting TRBD1. This receptor was identified in a male donor with ankylosing spondylitis or in good health (not recorded which). DNA of the CDR3: TGCAGTGCTACAGGACAGGGGATACGGTCACCCCTCCACTTT. This translates into CSATGQGIRSPLHF.